The 21 T cell receptor beta chains in this list originate from one sample, sequenced in a study of response to subunit inactivated influenza vaccine. TCRdb recomputed calls from the RT-PCR reads with MiXCR, one row per CDR3 protein. This sample has about 540,000 distinct CDR3 sequences, with 20% to 25% found just once. These data also featured in a second study, about T cells expressing NK-cell markers. According to that study: Synthesis of TCR beta cDNA relied on 5'RACE template switching carrying UMIs.

Sequences were derived from CD4+ T cells sorted from PBMCs, sampled about 13 days after vaccination. Receptor source: a man in his fifties or sixties who received an inactivated influenza vaccine.

In this sample, this clonotype turned up a few times. V usage is TRBV29-1 and J usage is TRBJ2-7; 8 bases map to TRBD2. The length of the CDR3 is 13 residues. The V gene's germline CDR1 is SQVTM and CDR2 ANQGSEA. V shed 4 bases and J 2 bases; nucleotides not matched to a gene: 4. CDR3 protein: CSVGTSSPYEQYF. Here the CDR3 DNA reads TGCAGCGTTGGGACTAGCTCCCCCTACGAGCAGTACTTC.

The rearrangement uses TRBV20-1 and TRBJ2-3; possible D gene TRBD1, 5 bases. Germline CDR1 reads DFQATT; CDR2 reads SNEGSKA (reference sequence). This CDR3 contains 17 residues. The V end was cut by 1 base, the J end by 0 bases, with 17 bases between. CDR3 nucleotide sequence: TGCAGTGCTAGAGGAGGACAAGCTCACTACAGCACAGATACGCAGTATTTT. The encoded protein is CSARGGQAHYSTDTQYF.

The V call is TRBV11-2, the J call TRBJ2-2; D remains ambiguous. Between the trimmed V and J ends, which lost 5 bases and 4 bases, there was a span of 11 bases. The CDR3 has 14 residues. Germline V gives CDR1 SGHAT, CDR2 FQNNGV. CDR3 DNA sequence: TGTGCCAGCAGCCCCCAACCGCGCACCGGGGAGCTGTTTTTT. Translation gives CASSPQPRTGELFF.

This clonotype was observed once. The chain employs TRBV6-2 or TRBV6-3 and TRBJ2-2; 11 nucleotides agree with TRBD2. J lost 4 bases, V lost 6 bases, and 4 bases had no gene match. In germline, CDR1 is MNHEY, CDR2 SVGEGT. The CDR3 loop spans 15 amino acids. The DNA for the CDR3 is TGTGCCAGCAGCCGCGGACTAGCGGGCACCGGGGAGCTGTTTTTT. This translates into CASSRGLAGTGELFF.

This chain links TRBV5-6 with TRBJ2-1; no definite D call. CDR1 and CDR2 (germline): SGHDT, YYEEEE. This CDR3 has 16 amino acids. Trimming pared 0 bases from V and 2 bases from J, leaving 12 bases between. CDR3 amino acids: CASSLGGHGPYNEQFF. The DNA of the CDR3 is TGTGCCAGCAGCTTGGGTGGCCATGGCCCCTACAATGAGCAGTTCTTC.

The chain joins TRBV10-3 to TRBJ1-1, with D perhaps matching TRBD1 (5 bases). This CDR3 comprises 11 residues. The germline V and J ends were trimmed by 10 bases and 6 bases, with 12 bases remaining between them. The V gene's germline CDR1 is ENHRY and CDR2 SYGVKD. CDR3 sequence reads: CATRGRAEAFF. CDR3 DNA sequence: TGTGCCACCCGGGGGAGGGCTGAAGCTTTCTTT.

The chain joins TRBV6-2 or TRBV6-3 to TRBJ2-1; 10 nucleotides align to TRBD2. The CDR3 totals 17 residues. Germline V gene sequence: CDR1 MNHEY, CDR2 SVGEGT. V was pared by 6 bases and J by 3 bases, with 11 bases of the junction left unmatched. For the CDR3, the DNA is TGTGCCAGCAGCCGCGGGACTAGCGAGCTTTTCTACAATGAGCAGTTCTTC. It translates to CASSRGTSELFYNEQFF.

The chain joins TRBV11-1 to TRBJ2-2; 12 bases agree with TRBD2. Germline V gene data show CDR1 as SGHAT and CDR2 as FQDESV (reference sequence). Germline trimming cut 5 bases from V and 5 bases from J; bases unmatched to any gene: 12. The CDR3 is made up of 18 amino acids. The CDR3 region is CASSPMIRLAGVTGELFF. Written as DNA, the CDR3 is TGTGCCAGCAGCCCGATGATTCGACTAGCGGGAGTTACCGGGGAGCTGTTTTTT.

This clonotype was counted a few times. The chain employs TRBV6-5 and TRBJ2-4; no reliable D call. CDR3 length equals 17 residues. V lost 4 bases and J 4 bases, leaving 20 bases between the germline ends. Germline loops: CDR1 MNHEY, CDR2 SVGAGI. The CDR3 reads CASSSSLSPGGKNIQYF. The DNA for the CDR3 is TGTGCCAGCAGTTCTTCCCTTAGCCCCGGTGGGAAAAACATTCAGTACTTC.

The V call is TRBV9, the J call TRBJ2-2, with D tentatively TRBD2 (6 bases). This CDR3 is 16 amino acids long. The V end was cut by 0 bases, the J end by 0 bases, with 9 bases between. From germline, CDR1 is SGDLS and CDR2 YYNGEE. The CDR3 sequence: CASSVDSSANTGELFF. Written as DNA, the CDR3 is TGTGCCAGCAGCGTAGATTCTAGCGCGAACACCGGGGAGCTGTTTTTT. Complete variable domain (other parts from reference TRBV9 and TRBJ2-2): DSGVTQTPKHLITATGQRVTLRCSPRSGDLSVYWYQQSLDQGLQFLIQYYNGEERAKGNILERFSAQQFPDLHSELNLSSLELGDSALYFCASSVDSSANTGELFFGEGSRLTVL.

In its sample, this clonotype was seen a few times. The CDR3 nucleotides are TGTGCCAGCAGCAAATACTACAATGAGCAGTTCTTC. The encoded protein is CASSKYYNEQFF. V usage is TRBV6-6 and J usage is TRBJ2-1; no reliable D call. CDR1 and CDR2 (germline): MNHNY, SVGAGI (reference sequence). CDR3 size: 12 residues. V lost 6 bases and J lost 3, with 6 bases in between.

The J gene is TRBJ2-1, the V gene TRBV13; TRBD2 matches 7 bases. The CDR3 is 13 residues long. In germline, CDR1 is PRHDT, CDR2 FYEKMQ (reference sequence). V lost 1 base and J lost 9; bases outside the gene matches: 3. The CDR3 coding sequence is TGTGCCAGCAGCTTAGCAGGGAGGGGTGAGCAGTTCTTC. Protein sequence: CASSLAGRGEQFF.

This clonotype was seen a few times. The rearrangement joins TRBV7-9 to TRBJ2-4, with D perhaps TRBD1 or TRBD2 (5 bases each). Germline CDR1 is SEHNR and CDR2 is FQNEAQ (reference sequence). CDR3 size: 16 residues. V was cut by 5 bases and J by 0 bases, with 14 bases left in between. CDR3 protein: CASSPKPGLAKNIQYF. For the CDR3, the DNA is TGTGCCAGCAGCCCGAAACCGGGGCTAGCCAAAAACATTCAGTACTTC.

This clonotype was recorded at least ten times. The rearrangement links TRBV12-3 or TRBV12-4 to TRBJ2-1; 13 positions match TRBD2. CDR3 length equals 16 residues. V gave up 6 bases and J gave up 12 bases; unmatched junction bases: 14. The CDR3, as DNA: TGTGCCAGCAGGTCCGGGACTAGCGGGGTGGTAGTGGGGCAGTTCTTC. Protein: CASRSGTSGVVVGQFF.

This clonotype was seen a handful of times. CDR3 region: CASSTLFVGYTF. CDR3 coding DNA: TGTGCCAGCAGCACACTCTTCGTTGGCTACACCTTC. V usage is TRBV7-9 and J usage is TRBJ1-2; D call uncertain. Trimming pared 5 bases from V and 7 bases from J, leaving 11 bases between. The length of the CDR3 is 12 residues. CDR1 is SEHNR, CDR2 FQNEAQ, per germline (reference sequence).

This clonotype has ten or more counts. The chain combines TRBV5-1 with TRBJ2-7, with D possibly matching TRBD2 (5 bases). Looked up from germline, CDR1 is SGHRS and CDR2 is YFSETQ. The CDR3 has 12 residues. Trimming took off 2 bases at V and 3 bases at J, with 6 bases between the two ends. The CDR3 here is CASSFEGYEQYF. CDR3 nucleotide sequence: TGCGCCAGCAGCTTTGAGGGCTACGAGCAGTACTTC.

The chain carries TRBV12-3 or TRBV12-4 and TRBJ2-1; the D gene is possibly TRBD2 (6 bases). This CDR3 spans 14 amino acids. The V end lost 7 bases, the J end lost 4 bases, and 14 bases lay between the germline ends. The chain's CDR3 is CASTIGTSYNEQFF. CDR3 nucleotides: TGTGCCAGCACCATAGGGACTTCGTACAATGAGCAGTTCTTC.

This clonotype has a handful of counts. The chain couples TRBV5-1 to TRBJ1-1; D may be TRBD1 (5 bases). From germline, CDR1 is SGHRS and CDR2 YFSETQ. CDR3 length: 15 amino acids. V dropped 1 base and J dropped 1 base, with 11 bases sitting between them. The CDR3 coding sequence is TGCGCCAGCAGCTTGCCCGGGACGTGGAACACTGAAGCTTTCTTT. Protein product: CASSLPGTWNTEAFF.

This clonotype occurred a few times. CDR3 sequence (DNA): TGCGCCAGCAGTCTGGGTGATAGTGACTCACCCCTCCACTTT. It translates to CASSLGDSDSPLHF. V is TRBV5-1 and J is TRBJ1-6, with D unresolved. The CDR3 covers 14 residues. CDR1 and CDR2 (germline): SGHRS, YFSETQ. V shed 5 bases and J shed 10 bases, with 16 bases lying between them.

The chain combines TRBV30 with TRBJ1-2; the match to TRBD1 covers 8 bases. This CDR3 has 13 amino acids. V trimming: 7 bases; J trimming: 4 bases; junction bases outside the gene matches: 8. Germline CDR1 GTSNPN, CDR2 SVGIG (reference sequence). The CDR3 sequence: CASATGGIYGYTF. The CDR3 DNA reads TGTGCCTCCGCCACAGGGGGAATCTATGGCTACACCTTC. Looking up the rest from reference TRBV30 and TRBJ1-2 gives the full variable domain: SQTIHQWPATLVQPVGSPLSLECTVEGTSNPNLYWYRQAAGRGLQLLFYSVGIGQISSEVPQNLSASRPQDRQFILSSKKLLLSDSGFYLCASATGGIYGYTFGSGTRLTVV.

The J gene is TRBJ2-7, the V gene TRBV7-9, with 11 bases aligning to TRBD1. Trimming removed 0 bases from V and 2 bases from J; junction bases left unmatched: 0. The CDR3 is made up of 15 amino acids. From germline, CDR1 is SEHNR and CDR2 FQNEAQ (reference sequence). CDR3 sequence: CASSLADRGPYEQYF. The CDR3 region has the DNA TGTGCCAGCAGCTTAGCGGACAGGGGGCCCTACGAGCAGTACTTC.